This T cell receptor (beta chain) is drawn from a study of blood T cell repertoires in COVID-19. Overall study context: The origin of the acute and convalescent COVID-19 samples was the United States, Italy and Spain.

The CDR3 is 13 amino acids. V was clipped by 3 bases and J by 6 bases, with 8 bases between them. Germline-derived CDR1 and CDR2 are SGHNT and YENEEA. In the authors' workflow: Scientists estimated how many nucleated cells there were by amplifying reference gene primers. TCRdb's table, derived via immunoSEQ multiplex PCR, lists solely in-frame clones and lacks some. The D gene and trimming were derived from the DNA, and the V and J assignments and clone size from that table. This sample carries some 110,000 clones, around 86% of them seen once, and the ten largest clones take approximately 5.3%. This TCR was sampled from a human donor in a cohort sampled during active COVID-19. This chain uses TRBV11-3 with TRBJ2-2; D is perhaps TRBD2 (6 bases). What was sequenced was peripheral blood. This chain's CDR3 is CASSFSGAGELFF. Here the CDR3 DNA reads TGTGCCAGCAGCTTCTCGGGAGCCGGGGAGCTGTTTTTT.